Following are 27 T cell receptor beta chains from one sample sequenced in a study of beta chain features in type 1 diabetes. These receptors lack a known antigen. The entirety of the isolated RNA underwent reverse transcription, so expressed TCRB transcripts were sequenced. Some clones are missing from TCRdb's copy, which holds only in-frame ones; the method was immunoSEQ multiplex PCR. The sample carries over 650,000 clones, over 13% recorded once. General study results and limits: Shortening of TCRB CDR3s, moderate but significant, appeared in all four CD4+ subsets of Type 1 diabetes patients.

What was sequenced was naive CD4+ T cells from blood. The source is a young man with type 1 diabetes.

This clone turned up a few times. The chain employs TRBV7-9 and TRBJ2-7; no clear D gene. Germline lookup yields CDR1 SEHNR and CDR2 FQNEAQ (reference sequence). The CDR3 length is 14 residues. Trimming took 1 base from V and 0 from J, leaving 7 bases between them. The CDR3 region is CASSLGLSSYEQYF. Written as DNA, the CDR3 is TGTGCCAGCAGCTTAGGCCTTAGCTCCTACGAGCAGTACTTC.

There are a few counts of this clone. The V call is TRBV15, the J call TRBJ2-6; 8 bases map to TRBD1. Germline trimming cut 0 bases from V and 0 bases from J; bases unmatched to any gene: 10. Germline V gene data show CDR1 as LNHNV and CDR2 as YYDKDF (reference sequence). This CDR3 contains 20 residues. CDR3 in DNA: TGTGCCACCAGCAGAGATCCCCCGACAGGGGAACTCTCTGGGGCCAACGTCCTGACTTTC. Translating gives CATSRDPPTGELSGANVLTF.

The J gene is TRBJ2-7, the V gene TRBV27; TRBD1 is a possible D gene (7 bases). Germline V lookup: CDR1 MNHEY, CDR2 SMNVEV (reference sequence). CDR3 size: 15 residues. Deletions cut 3 bases from V and 2 bases from J, with 14 bases between. CDR3 sequence: CASSFGGQQTYEQYF. CDR3 nucleotides: TGTGCCAGCAGTTTCGGGGGACAGCAGACCTACGAGCAGTACTTC.

This chain joins TRBV15 and TRBJ1-4; no clear D. Germline CDR1 LNHNV, CDR2 YYDKDF (reference sequence). Trimming pared 4 bases from V and 8 bases from J, leaving 8 bases between. CDR3 length equals 12 residues. Here the CDR3 reads CATSTIEEKLFF. The CDR3 nucleotides are TGTGCCACCAGCACGATAGAGGAAAAACTGTTTTTT.

J is TRBJ2-7 and V is TRBV27; 8 bases map to TRBD2. The germline V gene has CDR1 MNHEY and CDR2 SMNVEV (reference sequence). The CDR3 is 14 amino acids. The trim removed 3 bases at V and 6 bases at J, leaving 7 bases unmatched. The CDR3 DNA is TGTGCCAGCAGTTTTCTAGCGGGCCGCGGCGAGCAGTACTTC. Its translation: CASSFLAGRGEQYF.

The chain combines TRBV5-1 with TRBJ2-2; possible D gene TRBD2, 5 bases. Trimming removed 0 bases from V and 3 bases from J, with 12 bases in between. This CDR3 has 16 amino acids. Germline V gives CDR1 SGHRS, CDR2 YFSETQ. In DNA, the CDR3 is TGCGCCAGCAGCTTGGCCGGGGAACGCGACACCGGGGAGCTGTTTTTT. Amino acid sequence: CASSLAGERDTGELFF.

This clone occurred a few times. The chain joins TRBV7-9 to TRBJ2-3; 10 positions agree with TRBD1. This CDR3 has 13 residues. Germline V gene lookup returns CDR1 SEHNR and CDR2 FQNEAQ (reference sequence). The ends lost 11 bases at V and 3 bases at J; junction bases unmatched: 5. CDR3 region: CAGRDRGTDTQYF. The DNA of the CDR3 is TGTGCCGGAAGGGACAGGGGAACAGATACGCAGTATTTT. Together with reference TRBV7-9 and TRBJ2-3, the CDR3 gives the full variable domain: DTGVSQNPRHKITKRGQNVTFRCDPISEHNRLYWYRQTLGQGPEFLTYFQNEAQLEKSRLLSDRFSAERPKGSFSTLEIQRTEQGDSAMYLCAGRDRGTDTQYFGPGTRLTVL.

The table lists this clone with a few counts. The gene calls are TRBV29-1 and TRBJ2-6, with unresolved D. The germline V gene has CDR1 SQVTM and CDR2 ANQGSEA. The CDR3 spans 15 residues. Trimming shortened V by 3 bases and J by 0 bases, and 9 bases separated the two germline ends. The CDR3 DNA sequence: TGCAGCGTTGAGGCGCGGAGCTCTGGGGCCAACGTCCTGACTTTC. It is translated as CSVEARSSGANVLTF.

The CDR3 nucleotides read TGTGCCAGCAGCTTAGGACTTAGAAGACAGACCCGGTTCTACGAGCAGTACTTC. Its protein product is CASSLGLRRQTRFYEQYF. The gene calls are TRBV7-9 and TRBJ2-7; D is possibly TRBD1 (5 bases). The germline CDR1 and CDR2 sequences are SEHNR and FQNEAQ (reference sequence). V lost 1 base, J lost 3 bases, and 22 bases lay in between. The CDR3 sequence is 18 residues long.

The V gene is TRBV5-1, the J gene TRBJ2-3; 13 bases fit TRBD2. The CDR3 runs 16 residues. Trimming at V came to 2 bases and at J to 4 bases, leaving 4 bases not matched to a gene. The germline V gene encodes CDR1 SGHRS and CDR2 YFSETQ. CDR3 sequence (DNA): TGCGCCAGCAGCTTTGGGACTAGCGGGACTCCAGATACGCAGTATTTT. Its translation is CASSFGTSGTPDTQYF.

The chain carries TRBV7-8 and TRBJ1-2, with D uncertain. This CDR3 is 14 amino acids long. Trimming pared 9 bases from V and 8 bases from J, leaving 22 bases between. Germline V lookup: CDR1 SGHVS, CDR2 FQNEAQ. The CDR3: CARERSLDRCGYTF. CDR3 sequence (DNA): TGTGCCAGGGAACGTAGTCTCGACCGTTGCGGCTACACCTTC.

This clone was found a few times. V is TRBV30 and J is TRBJ2-1, with D possibly matching TRBD2 (6 bases). The CDR3 length is 13 residues. The V and J ends lost 3 bases and 9 bases respectively, with 15 bases between them. Germline CDR1 and CDR2: GTSNPN and SVGIG (reference sequence). The CDR3 protein is CAWRAAGRSEQFF. As DNA, the CDR3 is TGTGCCTGGAGGGCTGCGGGGAGGAGTGAGCAGTTCTTC.

This clone turned up a few times. The rearrangement joins TRBV7-2 to TRBJ2-3, with TRBD1 as a possible D gene (6 bases). Germline assignment: CDR1 SGHTA and CDR2 FQGNSA. Trimming removed 4 bases from V and 9 bases from J, with 14 bases in between. CDR3 size: 13 residues. The CDR3 loop is CASSSTGKDTQYF. For the CDR3, the DNA is TGTGCCAGCAGCTCTACAGGGAAGGACACGCAGTATTTT.

This clone occurred many times. Other DNA sequences from this sample encode an identical CDR3 as well. The CDR3, as DNA: TGCGCCAGCAGCTTGGACAATGAGCAGTTCTTC. This encodes CASSLDNEQFF. V is TRBV5-1 and J is TRBJ2-1; no clear D. The CDR3 is made up of 11 amino acids. The V and J ends lost 0 bases and 5 bases respectively, with 0 bases between them. Germline V gene sequence: CDR1 SGHRS, CDR2 YFSETQ.

This clone appeared a few times. V and J are TRBV29-1 and TRBJ2-3; TRBD2 matches 9 bases. CDR1 SQVTM and CDR2 ANQGSEA come from the germline V gene. This CDR3 has 15 residues. The junction had 7 bases not matched to a gene; V was cut back by 2 bases and J by 4 bases. The CDR3 sequence is CSVERLAGTADTQYF. In DNA form, the CDR3 reads TGCAGCGTTGAACGCCTAGCGGGAACGGCAGATACGCAGTATTTT.

The chain combines TRBV7-9 with TRBJ2-7; the D is unclear. Germline V gene data show CDR1 as SEHNR and CDR2 as FQNEAQ (reference sequence). The length of the CDR3 is 14 residues. With 5 bases removed from V and 4 bases from J, the gap between germline ends came to 15 bases. The CDR3 sequence is CASSLFDGDYEQYF. The CDR3, as DNA: TGTGCCAGCAGCCTCTTTGACGGTGATTACGAGCAGTACTTC.

This chain joins TRBV6-5 and TRBJ2-7; D gene uncertain. There are 14 residues in the CDR3. Germline CDR1 MNHEY, CDR2 SVGAGI. With 2 bases removed from V and 1 base from J, the gap between germline ends came to 9 bases. The CDR3 DNA sequence: TGTGCCAGCAGTTACGATTACGCATCCTACGAGCAGTACTTC. Its protein is CASSYDYASYEQYF.

This sequence joins TRBV18 and TRBJ2-5, with D possibly being TRBD2 (5 bases). The CDR3 covers 15 residues. V lost 3 bases and J 0 bases, leaving 11 bases between the germline ends. Germline V lookup: CDR1 KGHSH, CDR2 LQKENI. CDR3 nucleotide sequence: TGTGCCAGCTCACCCTTGGAGGCAAACCAAGAGACCCAGTACTTC. This encodes CASSPLEANQETQYF.

V gene TRBV5-4 combines with J gene TRBJ2-3; 8 bases fit TRBD2. Trimming cost V 4 bases and J 1 base; bases outside gene matches: 8. Germline V lookup: CDR1 SGHNT, CDR2 YYREEE (reference sequence). The CDR3 loop spans 16 amino acids. This CDR3 is CASSRKLAAGTDTQYF. The CDR3 DNA is TGTGCCAGCAGCCGCAAACTAGCGGCCGGCACAGATACGCAGTATTTT.

This clone turned up a few times. The CDR3 protein is CASSTTSGGGETQYF. The CDR3 DNA reads TGCGCCAGCAGCACGACTAGCGGGGGTGGCGAGACCCAGTACTTC. This chain joins TRBV4-3 and TRBJ2-5, with 12 bases fitting TRBD2. The length of the CDR3 is 15 residues. Germline V gene lookup returns CDR1 LGHNA and CDR2 YSLEER. The V gene end was trimmed by 5 bases and the J gene end by 5 bases; junction bases not matched to a gene: 6.

The V call is TRBV11-2, the J call TRBJ2-7; D remains ambiguous. V lost 1 base, J lost 2 bases, and 6 bases lay in between. The CDR3 loop spans 13 amino acids. Germline CDR1 is SGHAT and CDR2 is FQNNGV. The CDR3 protein is CASSLGVTYEQYF. The CDR3 DNA sequence: TGTGCCAGCAGCTTAGGCGTTACCTACGAGCAGTACTTC.

The chain uses TRBV10-3 and TRBJ1-6, with a possible D match to TRBD1 (5 bases). V lost 4 bases and J lost 9, with 16 bases in between. Germline lookup yields CDR1 ENHRY and CDR2 SYGVKD. The CDR3 spans 15 residues. The CDR3 here is CAISALPGGGSPLHF. In DNA form, the CDR3 reads TGTGCCATCAGTGCGTTACCCGGGGGAGGTTCACCCCTCCACTTT.

This clone was detected a few times. This rearrangement joins TRBV7-3 to TRBJ2-5, with D perhaps TRBD1 (6 bases). CDR1 and CDR2 (germline): SGHTA, FQGTGA. CDR3 size: 15 residues. V lost 5 bases and J lost 5, with 18 bases in between. The CDR3 spells CASSRGGQGTETQYF. In DNA form, the CDR3 reads TGTGCCAGCAGCCGAGGTGGGCAGGGGACCGAGACCCAGTACTTC.

The gene calls are TRBV30 and TRBJ1-2, with D possibly matching TRBD1 (5 bases). The CDR3 length is 16 residues. CDR1 and CDR2 (germline): GTSNPN, SVGIG (reference sequence). Trimming shortened V by 2 bases and J by 2 bases, and 18 bases separated the two germline ends. The CDR3 region has the DNA TGTGCCTGGAGTTTAGGGAGCGGGGGAAGGAACTATGGCTACACCTTC. Protein: CAWSLGSGGRNYGYTF.

The V gene is TRBV7-6, the J gene TRBJ1-3; TRBD1 is a possible D gene (5 bases). This CDR3 comprises 14 residues. V lost 6 bases and J 8 bases, leaving 17 bases between the germline ends. Looked up from germline, CDR1 is SGHVS and CDR2 is FNYEAQ. The chain's CDR3 is CASSRGAVEDTIYF. The CDR3 DNA reads TGTGCCAGCAGTAGAGGGGCTGTAGAGGACACCATATATTTT.

The gene calls are TRBV5-1 and TRBJ2-1; 7 nucleotides match TRBD1. The length of the CDR3 is 14 residues. J lost 7 bases, V lost 2 bases, and 6 bases had no gene match. CDR1 is SGHRS and CDR2 is YFSETQ in the germline V gene. The CDR3 loop is CASSLEGTVNEQFF. CDR3 DNA: TGCGCCAGCAGCTTAGAGGGGACAGTGAATGAGCAGTTCTTC.

This clone was counted at least ten times. The J gene is TRBJ2-2, the V gene TRBV7-2; D remains ambiguous. Between the trimmed V and J ends, which lost 3 bases and 3 bases, there was a span of 2 bases. There are 12 residues in the CDR3. CDR1 is SGHTA, CDR2 FQGNSA, per germline. The CDR3 sequence: CASSFYTGELFF. The CDR3 coding sequence is TGTGCCAGCAGCTTTTACACCGGGGAGCTGTTTTTT.